This T cell receptor (beta chain) comes out of a study of T-cell memory formation after mild COVID-19. The overall study: TCR clusters were largely donor specific.

General study results and limits: Some clones that responded turned up in pre-infection memory, which suggests that cross-reactive memory joined in. Contracting CD4+ clones sat mainly in CM and EM; CD8+ in EMRA.

This clonotype was seen ten or more times. Its specificity is unknown. TCRdb recomputed calls from the 5' RACE reads with MiXCR, one row per CDR3 protein. Altogether a few hundred thousand distinct CDR3 sequences are present, roughly 15% being singletons, with the ten largest covering under 25%. Sequencing input: PBMCs or a T cell subset sorted from them (not recorded which). The clonotype was recovered from a man aged 18 to 30 who had mild COVID-19 (a few samples of this study predate the infection). Cell type and time point are not known.

The CDR3 sequence is CASSFTAETQYF. In nucleotides, the CDR3 is TGTGCCAGCAGCTTTACGGCTGAGACCCAGTACTTC. The chain joins TRBV7-2 to TRBJ2-5; the D is unclear. Germline V gene lookup returns CDR1 SGHTA and CDR2 FQGNSA. The CDR3 is made up of 12 amino acids. V was trimmed by 3 bases and J by 5 bases, leaving 7 bases between them.